These 30 T cell receptor beta chains originate from one sample sequenced in a study of T cell clones after liver transplantation. Data came from immunoSEQ multiplex PCR; TCRdb stores just in-frame clones and leaves some out. The table shows around 30,000 clones, with approximately 96% occurring only once. Sequenced here: CD8+ T cells from blood, sampled 12 months after liver transplant. Source of these receptors: a human patient who received a liver transplant. Some T cells may originate from the graft donor.

V and J are TRBV7-2 and TRBJ2-1, with 10 bases aligning to TRBD1. This CDR3 comprises 14 residues. Germline lookup yields CDR1 SGHTA and CDR2 FQGNSA. V shed 6 bases and J 3 bases; nucleotides not matched to a gene: 2. In nucleotides, the CDR3 is TGTGCCAGCAGTCGGACAGGGGGCTACAATGAGCAGTTCTTC. Amino acids: CASSRTGGYNEQFF.

The chain is built from TRBV2 and TRBJ2-1; tentative D call: TRBD2 (7 bases). Between the trimmed V and J ends, which lost 2 bases and 8 bases, there was a span of 16 bases. This CDR3 has 15 amino acids. Germline V gene sequence: CDR1 SNHLY, CDR2 FYNNEI. Written as DNA, the CDR3 is TGTGCCAGCAGTGAAACGTGGGAGGGGGATCATGAGCAGTTCTTC. Translating it yields CASSETWEGDHEQFF.

The chain carries TRBV5-1 and TRBJ1-1; D is unclear. The ends were cut back, 0 bases at V and 0 bases at J, with 9 bases in the middle. Germline lookup yields CDR1 SGHRS and CDR2 YFSETQ. The length of the CDR3 is 15 residues. The CDR3 reads CASSLEDLMNTEAFF. Written as DNA, the CDR3 is TGCGCCAGCAGCTTGGAGGACCTCATGAACACTGAAGCTTTCTTT.

This clone was seen once. In DNA form, the CDR3 reads TGTGCCAGCAGCTCAAGCGGGGACTTAAACTACGAGCAGTACTTC. It translates to CASSSSGDLNYEQYF. The chain combines TRBV7-9 with TRBJ2-7; 7 positions match TRBD2. The CDR3 consists of 15 residues. V dropped 4 bases and J dropped 3; count of bases not matched to a gene: 9. Germline V lookup: CDR1 SEHNR, CDR2 FQNEAQ (reference sequence).

The rearrangement links TRBV29-1 to TRBJ2-1; 11 bases agree with TRBD2. This CDR3 spans 14 amino acids. V lost 8 bases and J lost 12; bases outside the gene matches: 15. Per germline, CDR1 SQVTM and CDR2 ANQGSEA. This chain's CDR3 is CSTEGTSGTLVQFF. CDR3 nucleotide sequence: TGCAGCACCGAAGGGACTAGCGGTACCTTAGTGCAGTTCTTC.

The chain joins TRBV11-2 to TRBJ2-7, with D unresolved. V was cut by 1 base and J by 1 base, with 11 bases left in between. There are 15 residues in the CDR3. CDR1 and CDR2 (germline): SGHAT, FQNNGV. The DNA for the CDR3 is TGTGCCAGCAGCTTAGGTTTCGGACCTTCCTACGAGCAGTACTTC. The encoded protein is CASSLGFGPSYEQYF.

The gene calls are TRBV4-1 and TRBJ2-7; 7 bases are a match to TRBD1. The CDR3 runs 14 residues. Germline values: CDR1 MGHRA, CDR2 YSYEKL. Trimming took 4 bases from V and 2 from J; bases not matched to a gene: 5. As DNA, the CDR3 is TGCGCCAGCAGCCCAAACCAGGGGGCCTACGAGCAGTACTTC. Protein product: CASSPNQGAYEQYF.

The chain couples TRBV5-4 to TRBJ2-3; TRBD1 aligns across 9 bases. CDR3 size: 15 residues. Losses at the gene ends were 5 bases for V and 4 bases for J; bases not matched to a gene: 8. Per the germline V gene, CDR1 is SGHNT and CDR2 is YYREEE (reference sequence). In nucleotides, the CDR3 is TGTGCCAGCAGTCGCCGGGACAGGGTCGCAGATACGCAGTATTTT. This codes for CASSRRDRVADTQYF.

The genes are TRBV27 and TRBJ2-7; 7 bases fit TRBD2. The CDR3 loop spans 17 amino acids. J gave up 0 bases and V 5 bases, and 13 bases lay outside the gene matches. The germline V gene encodes CDR1 MNHEY and CDR2 SMNVEV (reference sequence). CDR3 bases: TGTGCCAGCAGTAGCGGAAGGGACTACCCCCTCTCCTACGAGCAGTACTTC. Translation gives CASSSGRDYPLSYEQYF.

In its sample, this clone was seen once. The CDR3: CAISEYTLEDEQYF. The CDR3 DNA reads as TGTGCCATCAGTGAGTACACCCTAGAGGACGAGCAGTACTTC. The rearrangement links TRBV10-3 to TRBJ2-7; D gene unclear. V lost 1 base to trimming and J lost 5 bases, with 12 bases between them. The CDR3 sequence is 14 residues long. Germline V gene sequence: CDR1 ENHRY, CDR2 SYGVKD.

The J gene is TRBJ1-2, the V gene TRBV19; 8 nucleotides match TRBD1. From germline, CDR1 is LNHDA and CDR2 SQIVND (reference sequence). The CDR3 spans 13 residues. V shed 5 bases and J 6 bases; nucleotides not matched to a gene: 5. CDR3 nucleotide sequence: TGTGCCAGTAGTGTCGGACAGGGTAATGGCTACACCTTC. Protein sequence: CASSVGQGNGYTF.

The V and J genes are TRBV5-8 and TRBJ2-3; 9 bases fit TRBD1. With 3 bases clipped from V and 0 bases from J, the junction kept 2 bases outside the gene matches. The germline V gene has CDR1 SGHTS and CDR2 YDEGEE. The CDR3 is 15 amino acids. CDR3 region: CASSSGTGSTDTQYF. DNA for the CDR3: TGTGCCAGCAGCTCCGGGACAGGGAGCACAGATACGCAGTATTTT.

Only one count was recorded for this clone. The J gene is TRBJ2-5, the V gene TRBV6-4; 7 bases line up with TRBD1. This CDR3 region has 15 residues. Trimming at V came to 7 bases and at J to 2 bases, leaving 10 bases not matched to a gene. Germline CDR1 reads MRHNA; CDR2 reads SNTAGT. The CDR3, as DNA: TGTGCCAGCATCAGCCAGAGACAGGGACAAGAGACCCAGTACTTC. The encoded protein is CASISQRQGQETQYF.

This chain joins TRBV4-3 and TRBJ2-3; D gene unclear. Trimming took 0 bases from V and 0 from J, leaving 10 bases between them. This CDR3 has 16 amino acids. From germline, CDR1 is LGHNA and CDR2 YSLEER. This CDR3 reads CASSQDGVSSTDTQYF. The CDR3 region has the DNA TGCGCCAGCAGCCAAGATGGTGTGTCTAGCACAGATACGCAGTATTTT.

The genes are TRBV6-1 and TRBJ2-1, with D hard to call. Looked up from germline, CDR1 is MNHNS and CDR2 is SASEGT. The CDR3 is 11 amino acids. V shed 8 bases and J shed 4 bases, with 6 bases lying between them. The CDR3 region is CASWVYNEQFF. In DNA form, the CDR3 reads TGTGCCAGCTGGGTGTACAATGAGCAGTTCTTC.

The chain combines TRBV11-2 with TRBJ2-3; no definite D call. Germline V gene data show CDR1 as SGHAT and CDR2 as FQNNGV. The CDR3 length is 14 residues. V lost 1 base and J lost 0, with 5 bases in between. The CDR3 coding sequence is TGTGCCAGCAGCTTAGTTGGCAGCACAGATACGCAGTATTTT. Residues: CASSLVGSTDTQYF.

V is TRBV27 and J is TRBJ2-7; no clear D gene. CDR1 and CDR2 (germline): MNHEY, SMNVEV (reference sequence). Between the trimmed V and J ends, which lost 4 bases and 6 bases, there was a span of 7 bases. The CDR3 is 11 residues long. CDR3 region: CASSWAGEQYF. CDR3 in DNA: TGTGCCAGCAGTTGGGCCGGCGAGCAGTACTTC.

The chain uses TRBV28 and TRBJ1-2; D is unclear. The germline V and J ends were trimmed by 3 bases and 7 bases, with 18 bases remaining between them. This CDR3 has 15 residues. The germline CDR1 and CDR2 sequences are MDHEN and SYDVKM. The DNA of the CDR3 is TGTGCCAGCAGTTTGGGCCGAGAGGGAGTGACTGGCTACACCTTC. Residues: CASSLGREGVTGYTF.

The chain combines TRBV14 with TRBJ2-6; TRBD1 agrees at 7 bases. Germline lookup yields CDR1 SGHDN and CDR2 FVKESK. This CDR3 has 19 residues. J was trimmed by 0 bases and V by 1 base; bases with no gene match: 9. The CDR3 DNA reads TGTGCCAGCAGCCAAGTCCAGGACAGGTCCTACTCTGGGGCCAACGTCCTGACTTTC. The encoded protein is CASSQVQDRSYSGANVLTF. Complete variable domain (other parts from reference TRBV14 and TRBJ2-6): EAGVTQFPSHSVIEKGQTVTLRCDPISGHDNLYWYRRVMGKEIKFLLHFVKESKQDESGMPNNRFLAERTGGTYSTLKVQPAELEDSGVYFCASSQVQDRSYSGANVLTFGAGSRLTVL.

V gene TRBV13 combines with J gene TRBJ1-5, with 7 bases aligning to TRBD1. V lost 6 bases to trimming and J lost 6 bases; unmatched junction nucleotides: 8. The CDR3 contains 14 residues. In germline, CDR1 is PRHDT, CDR2 FYEKMQ (reference sequence). The CDR3 bases are TGTGCCAGCAGTTACGGACAGGTTGCTCAGCCCCAGCATTTT. As protein: CASSYGQVAQPQHF.

This clone was seen a single time. The chain is built from TRBV11-1 and TRBJ2-7; 7 nucleotides align to TRBD1. The CDR3 sequence is 15 residues long. V gave up 1 base and J gave up 4 bases; unmatched junction bases: 7. CDR1 is SGHAT, CDR2 FQDESV, per germline (reference sequence). The CDR3 region has the DNA TGTGCCAGCAGCTTAGAGGGACAGTTTCGTTACGAGCAGTACTTC. Its translation is CASSLEGQFRYEQYF.

This rearrangement joins TRBV9 to TRBJ2-1, with D unclear. The germline V gene has CDR1 SGDLS and CDR2 YYNGEE. Trimming pared 4 bases from V and 0 bases from J, leaving 8 bases between. The length of the CDR3 is 14 residues. In DNA, the CDR3 is TGTGCCAGCAGCCACGCTGGCTCCTACAATGAGCAGTTCTTC. This sequence encodes CASSHAGSYNEQFF.

The chain joins TRBV7-2 to TRBJ1-2, with no clear D. V was trimmed by 2 bases and J by 6 bases, leaving 13 bases between them. Germline CDR1 SGHTA, CDR2 FQGNSA. The CDR3 length is 14 residues. The CDR3 loop is CASSLRERVHGYTF. As DNA, the CDR3 is TGTGCCAGCAGCTTACGGGAGAGAGTCCATGGCTACACCTTC.

The rearrangement joins TRBV4-2 to TRBJ2-7; no clear D gene. The germline V gene encodes CDR1 LGHNA and CDR2 YNFKEQ. The CDR3 has 17 amino acids. V was pared by 0 bases and J by 0 bases, with 15 bases between. The CDR3 nucleotides read TGTGCCAGCAGCCAAGATCCGGCTGCTCTTAGCTCCTACGAGCAGTACTTC. Translated, it gives CASSQDPAALSSYEQYF.

V gene TRBV12-5 combines with J gene TRBJ2-2, with a tentative D call TRBD2 (6 bases). V lost 0 bases and J 0 bases, leaving 11 bases between the germline ends. Germline CDR1 LGHNT, CDR2 FRNRAP. The CDR3 runs to 17 residues. CDR3 in DNA: TGTGCTAGTGGTTTGGTACACGGGACTCCGAACACCGGGGAGCTGTTTTTT. Translation gives CASGLVHGTPNTGELFF.

This chain uses TRBV19 with TRBJ1-1; 8 bases fit TRBD1. V shed 6 bases and J 4 bases; nucleotides not matched to a gene: 10. The length of the CDR3 is 15 residues. Germline CDR1 reads LNHDA; CDR2 reads SQIVND (reference sequence). The chain's CDR3 is CASSVHTGGTTEAFF. In DNA form, the CDR3 reads TGTGCCAGTAGCGTCCATACAGGGGGTACCACTGAAGCTTTCTTT.

This rearrangement joins TRBV11-3 to TRBJ2-7; D call uncertain. The V end was cut by 3 bases, the J end by 3 bases, with 6 bases between. The CDR3 totals 12 residues. From germline, CDR1 is SGHNT and CDR2 YENEEA. DNA for the CDR3: TGTGCCAGCAGCTTGTCAATCTACGAGCAGTACTTC. This sequence encodes CASSLSIYEQYF.

This clone was detected only a few times. At the DNA level, this CDR3 is encoded by other sequences in the same sample as well. V gene TRBV29-1 combines with J gene TRBJ2-7, with TRBD2 matching 7 bases. The CDR3 totals 13 residues. The germline CDR1 and CDR2 sequences are SQVTM and ANQGSEA. With V trimmed by 3 bases and J by 3 bases, 5 bases remained unmatched. This CDR3 reads CSVEGGTFYEQYF. The CDR3 nucleotides read TGCAGCGTTGAGGGGGGGACTTTCTACGAGCAGTACTTC.

The CDR3 DNA reads as TGTGCCAGCAGTGTGGTCAGGGCCGACGAGCAGTACTTC. Translation: CASSVVRADEQYF. The chain is built from TRBV6-1 and TRBJ2-7; D possibly corresponds to TRBD1 (5 bases). Germline values: CDR1 MNHNS, CDR2 SASEGT. V shed 4 bases and J shed 5 bases, with 12 bases lying between them. This CDR3 is 13 amino acids long.

This chain links TRBV9 with TRBJ2-3; 7 bases match TRBD2. Germline loops: CDR1 SGDLS, CDR2 YYNGEE. After removal of 1 base from V and 0 bases from J, the junction contained 5 bases not matched to a gene. The CDR3 is made up of 16 amino acids. CDR3 coding DNA: TGTGCCAGCAGCGTAAAGGGAGGGTCAAGCACAGATACGCAGTATTTT. Protein product: CASSVKGGSSTDTQYF.